These 11 T cell receptor beta chains originate from one sample sequenced in a study of T-cell memory formation after mild COVID-19. MiXCR was run by TCRdb on the 5' RACE reads, yielding one entry per CDR3 protein. The table lists 75,000 to 90,000 distinct CDR3 sequences, around 14% of them singletons. The specimen sequenced was PBMCs or a T cell subset sorted from them (not recorded which). The receptor set was obtained from an adult woman who had mild COVID-19 (a few samples of this study predate the infection). Cell type and time point are not known.

This clonotype was seen more than once but under ten times. The chain carries TRBV6-6 and TRBJ2-2; 8 bases map to TRBD1. The CDR3 contains 16 residues. V lost 4 bases, J lost 0 bases, and 4 bases stayed unmatched. The germline V gene has CDR1 MNHNY and CDR2 SVGAGI (reference sequence). This CDR3 is CASSLSGGSNTGELFF. The CDR3, as DNA: TGTGCCAGCAGTTTATCAGGGGGCTCGAACACCGGGGAGCTGTTTTTT.

This clonotype was counted between two and nine times. The rearrangement links TRBV7-8 to TRBJ2-1; 8 bases align to TRBD1. The CDR3 covers 18 residues. CDR1 and CDR2 (germline): SGHVS, FQNEAQ. J gave up 0 bases and V 5 bases, and 12 bases lay outside the gene matches. CDR3 DNA sequence: TGTGCCAGCAGCGCCGACAGGGGTAGTGCAGACTCCTACAATGAGCAGTTCTTC. This sequence encodes CASSADRGSADSYNEQFF.

The V gene is TRBV6-2 or TRBV6-3, the J gene TRBJ2-7; TRBD2 is a possible D gene (6 bases). CDR3 length equals 15 residues. The germline V and J ends were trimmed by 0 bases and 4 bases, with 13 bases remaining between them. Germline-derived CDR1 and CDR2 are MNHEY and SVGEGT. CDR3 sequence: CASSYSMGLSYEQYF. For the CDR3, the DNA is TGTGCCAGCAGTTACTCGATGGGACTTTCGTACGAGCAGTACTTC.

In its sample, this clonotype was seen a few times. The chain employs TRBV6-2 or TRBV6-3 and TRBJ2-7; D tentatively reads TRBD1 or TRBD2 (7 bases each). This CDR3 has 15 residues. Germline-derived CDR1 and CDR2 are MNHEY and SVGEGT. Deletions cut 7 bases from V and 0 bases from J, with 16 bases between. The CDR3 reads CASTIQGTTSYEQYF. The CDR3 DNA reads TGTGCCAGCACGATACAGGGGACTACCTCCTACGAGCAGTACTTC.

The V gene is TRBV12-3 or TRBV12-4, the J gene TRBJ2-5; no clear D gene. V lost 3 bases, J lost 3 bases, and 8 bases lay in between. The CDR3 runs 13 residues. The DNA of the CDR3 is TGTGCCAGCAGTTTTTCGCCTGAAGAGACCCAGTACTTC. Amino acids: CASSFSPEETQYF.

This sequence joins TRBV27 and TRBJ2-3, with unresolved D. With 3 bases removed from V and 9 bases from J, the gap between germline ends came to 16 bases. Germline V gene sequence: CDR1 MNHEY, CDR2 SMNVEV (reference sequence). This CDR3 is 14 amino acids long. In DNA form, the CDR3 reads TGTGCCAGCAGTTTCTTCGGCGGTGGCGACACGCAGTATTTT. Its translation is CASSFFGGGDTQYF.

This clonotype occurred a few times. The chain joins TRBV11-2 to TRBJ2-7; possibly TRBD1 for D (6 bases). V lost 4 bases to trimming and J lost 2 bases, with 9 bases between them. CDR3 length equals 13 residues. In germline, CDR1 is SGHAT, CDR2 FQNNGV. CDR3 loop: CASSSDSPYEQYF. The CDR3 region has the DNA TGTGCCAGCAGCTCGGACAGCCCCTACGAGCAGTACTTC.

This rearrangement joins TRBV5-4 to TRBJ1-2, with TRBD1 as a possible D gene (6 bases). Germline CDR1 is SGHNT and CDR2 is YYREEE (reference sequence). The CDR3 sequence is 13 residues long. The V end lost 5 bases, the J end lost 4 bases, and 12 bases lay between the germline ends. This CDR3 reads CASRPDRSYGYTF. DNA of the CDR3: TGTGCCAGCAGACCCGACAGGTCCTATGGCTACACCTTC.

Note on this clonotype: One end of the junction is discordant with germline, which a read error may explain. V gene TRBV15 combines with J gene TRBJ2-2; 10 nucleotides line up with TRBD2. Germline V CDR1 and CDR2: LNHNV, YYDKDF (reference sequence). The CDR3 runs to 17 residues. Written as DNA, the CDR3 is TGTGCCAACAGCAAACTAGCGGGACAGTTCATCCCCGGGGAGCTGTTTTTT. Amino acid sequence: CANSKLAGQFIPGELFF. Supplemented by reference TRBV15 and TRBJ2-2, the full variable domain reads DAMVIQNPRYQVTQFGKPVTLSCSQTLNHNVMYWYQQKSSQAPKLLFHYYDKDFNNEADTPDNFQSRRPNTSFCFLDIRSPGLGDTAMYLCANSKLAGQFIPGELFFGEGSRLTVL.

This clonotype has at least ten counts. The chain joins TRBV5-1 to TRBJ2-7; D call uncertain. This CDR3 comprises 12 residues. Trimming removed 0 bases from V and 4 bases from J, with 5 bases in between. Germline assignment: CDR1 SGHRS and CDR2 YFSETQ. The CDR3 DNA reads as TGCGCCAGCAGCTTGGTAGGTTACGAGCAGTACTTC. Translation: CASSLVGYEQYF.

The J gene is TRBJ2-7, the V gene TRBV19; 8 nucleotides line up with TRBD1. V was clipped by 4 bases and J by 5 bases; unmatched bases: 10. Germline CDR1 LNHDA, CDR2 SQIVND (reference sequence). The CDR3 runs 15 residues. The CDR3, as DNA: TGTGCCAGTAGTAGCGGGACAGGCAATTCGGACGAGCAGTACTTC. Its protein product is CASSSGTGNSDEQYF.